This TCR beta chain stems from a study of T cell responses to AZD1222 COVID-19 vaccine. Overall study findings and caveats: Seropositive at baseline were only a handful of AZD1222 recipients. Spike-specific TCR breadth and depth rose after two AZD1222 doses. Regions left unmutated in variants are reportedly the target of nearly half of spike-specific TCRs. The donor cohort was predominantly white British with a female majority, and clonal diversity may have been underestimated.

About this clone: Its specificity is not known.

Germline CDR1 is SGHRS and CDR2 is YFSETQ. Trimming stripped 0 bases from V and 7 bases from J, with 13 bases between. This CDR3 region has 14 residues. Repertoires were generated with immunoSEQ multiplex PCR, while TCRdb's copy carries only in-frame clones and drops some. The data show some 150,000 clones, approximately 93% seen once. The sequence derives from an adult in good health. The chain couples TRBV5-1 to TRBJ1-1; D not resolved. The sample here was peripheral blood, taken on day 0 of MenACWY control vaccination. The CDR3 reads CASSLDFIGGEAFF. CDR3 coding DNA: TGCGCCAGCAGCTTGGATTTCATTGGCGGTGAAGCTTTCTTT.